The rows below give T cell receptor beta chains drawn from one sample of a study of blood T cell repertoires in COVID-19. Sequenced by immunoSEQ multiplex PCR; TCRdb stores in-frame clones only, minus some. The data show approximately 120,000 clones, under 85% seen once. The sample comprised peripheral blood. These receptors were collected from a man aged 55 to 70 with acute or convalescent COVID-19. The CDR3 runs from the conserved cysteine through the conserved F or W. Fields, in order: D gene, J gene, clone size, V gene, CDR3 protein, CDR3 DNA. A D gene is named only where the DNA matches it firmly. The size entry is marked missing in some rows and otherwise reads once, few, many or a size class.

D: .
J: TRBJ1-6
size: .
V: TRBV11-2
CDR3: CASSPQPQMGPLHF
DNA: TGTGCCAGCAGCCCACAGCCCCAGATGGGACCCCTCCACTTT

D: TRBD1
J: TRBJ1-5
size: few
V: TRBV6-1
CDR3: CASTDPGGNNQPQHF
DNA: TGTGCCAGCACCGATCCAGGGGGTAACAATCAGCCCCAGCATTTT

D: TRBD2
J: TRBJ2-5
size: .
V: TRBV24-1
CDR3: CATSDSRTSGSRGRETQYF
DNA: TGTGCCACCAGTGATTCCCGGACTAGCGGGAGTAGGGGGCGAGAGACCCAGTACTTC

D: TRBD2
J: TRBJ2-5
size: .
V: TRBV19
CDR3: CASSRTSGREETQYF
DNA: TGTGCCAGTAGTAGGACTAGCGGGAGAGAAGAGACCCAGTACTTC

D: TRBD1
J: TRBJ2-1
size: .
V: TRBV7-8
CDR3: CASSPKVGAGGWNEQFF
DNA: TGTGCCAGCAGCCCCAAGGTGGGGGCAGGGGGTTGGAATGAGCAGTTCTTC

D: TRBD2
J: TRBJ2-7
size: .
V: TRBV19
CDR3: CASRVVAGSLEQYF
DNA: TGTGCCAGCCGGGTGGTAGCGGGATCCCTAGAGCAGTACTTC

D: TRBD2
J: TRBJ2-1
size: .
V: TRBV29-1
CDR3: CSVVKQRDLYEQFF
DNA: TGCAGCGTTGTTAAGCAGCGGGACTTGTATGAGCAGTTCTTC

D: TRBD1
J: TRBJ2-7
size: .
V: TRBV27
CDR3: CASSFKTGGYEQYF
DNA: TGTGCCAGCAGTTTCAAAACAGGGGGCTACGAGCAGTACTTC

D: TRBD1
J: TRBJ1-5
size: .
V: TRBV2
CDR3: CASSVQGAGGNQPQHF
DNA: TGTGCCAGCAGTGTACAGGGGGCTGGCGGCAATCAGCCCCAGCATTTT

D: .
J: TRBJ1-5
size: .
V: TRBV10-2
CDR3: CASSEGGGSNQPQHF
DNA: TGCGCCAGCAGTGAGGGCGGAGGGAGCAATCAGCCCCAGCATTTT

D: .
J: TRBJ1-5
size: .
V: TRBV7-9
CDR3: CASSQGGDQPQHF
DNA: TGTGCCAGCAGCCAGGGAGGGGATCAGCCCCAGCATTTT

D: TRBD1
J: TRBJ2-7
size: .
V: TRBV24-1
CDR3: CATSDARDRVYEQYF
DNA: TGTGCCACCAGTGATGCCCGGGACAGGGTCTACGAGCAGTACTTC

D: TRBD2
J: TRBJ2-7
size: .
V: TRBV2
CDR3: CASTTSGLAGGNYEQYF
DNA: TGTGCCAGCACCACCAGTGGGCTAGCGGGAGGGAACTACGAGCAGTACTTC

D: TRBD1
J: TRBJ1-1
size: .
V: TRBV28
CDR3: CASSFSGGEAFF
DNA: TGTGCCAGCAGTTTCTCAGGGGGGGAAGCTTTCTTT

D: .
J: TRBJ1-2
size: .
V: TRBV19
CDR3: CASSQRLPGANYGYTF
DNA: TGTGCCAGTAGTCAAAGATTGCCGGGAGCTAACTATGGCTACACCTTC

D: .
J: TRBJ1-3
size: once
V: TRBV10-3
CDR3: CASTPIVPGSGNTIYF
DNA: TGTGCCAGCACGCCGATCGTGCCCGGCTCTGGAAACACCATATATTTT

D: .
J: TRBJ1-5
size: .
V: TRBV28
CDR3: CASTTPEAQGGDGNQPQHF
DNA: TGTGCCAGCACTACTCCCGAGGCGCAGGGTGGTGATGGCAATCAGCCCCAGCATTTT

D: .
J: TRBJ1-2
size: .
V: TRBV9
CDR3: CASSVESDYGYTF
DNA: TGTGCCAGCAGCGTAGAATCGGACTATGGCTACACCTTC

D: .
J: TRBJ2-3
size: .
V: TRBV27
CDR3: CASSSTSRGTDTQYF
DNA: TGTGCCAGCAGTTCCACTTCGCGGGGAACAGATACGCAGTATTTT

D: .
J: TRBJ2-3
size: .
V: TRBV6-5
CDR3: CASAALRGSTDTQYF
DNA: TGTGCCAGCGCCGCCTTGAGAGGCAGTACAGATACGCAGTATTTT

D: .
J: TRBJ2-7
size: .
V: TRBV27
CDR3: CASSSVYSPSYEQYF
DNA: TGTGCCAGCAGTTCCGTGTACTCGCCCTCGTACGAGCAGTACTTC

D: TRBD1
J: TRBJ1-1
size: .
V: TRBV3-1/TRBV3-2
CDR3: CASSPLRGQGASSTEAFF
DNA: TGTGCCAGCAGCCCACTGCGAGGACAGGGGGCGTCGAGTACTGAAGCTTTCTTT

D: TRBD1
J: TRBJ2-1
size: once
V: TRBV7-9
CDR3: CASSLLGTVNNEQFF
DNA: TGTGCCAGCAGCTTATTAGGGACAGTAAACAATGAGCAGTTCTTC